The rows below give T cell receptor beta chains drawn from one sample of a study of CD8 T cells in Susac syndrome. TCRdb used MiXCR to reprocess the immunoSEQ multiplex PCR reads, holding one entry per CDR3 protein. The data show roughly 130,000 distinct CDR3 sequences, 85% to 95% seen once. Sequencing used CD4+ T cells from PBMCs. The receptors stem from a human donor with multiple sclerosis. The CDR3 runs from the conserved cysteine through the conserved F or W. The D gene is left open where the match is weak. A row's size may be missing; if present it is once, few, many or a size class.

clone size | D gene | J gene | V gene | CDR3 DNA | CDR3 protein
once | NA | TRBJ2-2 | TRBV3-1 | TGTGCCAGCAGCCAGGGAACGGTGGGAGTTATTGCGAACACCGGGGAGCTGTTTTTT | CASSQGTVGVIANTGELFF
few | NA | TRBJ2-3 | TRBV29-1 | TGCAGCGTTGATGGTACGCAGTATTTT | CSVDGTQYF
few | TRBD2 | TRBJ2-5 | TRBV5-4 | TGTGCCAGCAGCTTAGGGACTACCTTGGCGACCCAGTACTTC | CASSLGTTLATQYF
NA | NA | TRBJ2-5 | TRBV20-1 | TGCAGTGCCCCTGGGGGTCTACAAGAGACCCAGTACTTC | CSAPGGLQETQYF
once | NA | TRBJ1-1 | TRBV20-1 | TGCAGTGCTAGAGAGCGGACGGTGAACACTGAAGCTTTCTTT | CSARERTVNTEAFF
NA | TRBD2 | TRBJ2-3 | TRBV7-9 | TGTGCCAGCAGCGTACTAGCGGGAGGGACAGATACGCAGTATTTT | CASSVLAGGTDTQYF
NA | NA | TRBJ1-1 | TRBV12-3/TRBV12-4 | TGTGCCAGCACCCGCGGGGGTCTGAACACTGAAGCTTTCTTT | CASTRGGLNTEAFF
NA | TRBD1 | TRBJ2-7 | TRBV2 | TGTGCCAGCAGAGACACCGGGACAGTCTACGAGCAGTACTTC | CASRDTGTVYEQYF
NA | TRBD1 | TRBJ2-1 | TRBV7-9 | TGTGCCAGCAGCTCCGGGAGAGGACAGGGGTCCGGCAATGAGCAGTTCTTC | CASSSGRGQGSGNEQFF
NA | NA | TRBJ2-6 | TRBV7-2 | TGTGCCAGCAGACAGGACCGACCTGAGGGGGCCAACGTCCTGACTTTC | CASRQDRPEGANVLTF
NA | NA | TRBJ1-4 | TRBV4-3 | TGCGCCAGCAGCCAAGGGGGCGACCCGCGGGGTGAAAAACTGTTTTTT | CASSQGGDPRGEKLFF
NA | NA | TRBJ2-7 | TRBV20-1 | TGCAGTGCCCAAGAAATGGACTACGAGCAGTACTTC | CSAQEMDYEQYF
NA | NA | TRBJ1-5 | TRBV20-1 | TGCAGTGCTAGAGATGTGGCGGGAGGCAATCAGCCCCAGCATTTT | CSARDVAGGNQPQHF
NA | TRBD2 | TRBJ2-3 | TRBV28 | TGTGCCAGCTCGGGAGGGATCCCAGATACGCAGTATTTT | CASSGGIPDTQYF
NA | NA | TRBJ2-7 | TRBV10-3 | TGTGCCATCAGTGGTTTTCAGGAGAGCTACGAGCAGTACTTC | CAISGFQESYEQYF
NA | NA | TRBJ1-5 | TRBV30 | TGTGCCTGGAACAGGGATGGTCAGCCCCAGCATTTT | CAWNRDGQPQHF
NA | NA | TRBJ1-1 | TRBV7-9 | TGTGCCAGCAGACCCTCCGGGACAATCTCCTCTGAAGCTTTCTTT | CASRPSGTISSEAFF
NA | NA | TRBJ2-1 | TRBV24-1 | TGTGCCACCAGTGACACCGGGCGCTCTGGGCAGTTCTTC | CATSDTGRSGQFF
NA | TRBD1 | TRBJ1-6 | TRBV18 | TGTGCCAGCTCACCCCCGGGACAGGTTCATTCACCCCTCCACTTT | CASSPPGQVHSPLHF
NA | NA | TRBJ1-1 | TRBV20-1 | TGCAGTGCTAGAGATCCCCGGAGGGGGACCATGAACACTGAAGCTTTCTTT | CSARDPRRGTMNTEAFF
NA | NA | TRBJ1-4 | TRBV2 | TGTGCCAGCAGTGTGGACAGAATAGCAACTAATGAAAAACTGTTTTTT | CASSVDRIATNEKLFF
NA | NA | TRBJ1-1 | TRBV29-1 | TGCAGCGTTGAAAGGGGCAGGCTGAACACTGAAGCTTTCTTT | CSVERGRLNTEAFF
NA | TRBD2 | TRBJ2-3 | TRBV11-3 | TGTGCCAGCAGCCCCACTAGCGGGTATAGCACAGATACGCAGTATTTT | CASSPTSGYSTDTQYF
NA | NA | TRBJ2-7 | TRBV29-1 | TGCAGCGTTGAGGGGCAGGTGGACGAGCAGTACTTC | CSVEGQVDEQYF
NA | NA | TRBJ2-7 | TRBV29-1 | TGCAGCGCCACAGGACTTAGCTCCTACGAGCAGTACTTC | CSATGLSSYEQYF
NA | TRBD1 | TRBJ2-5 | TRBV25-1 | TGTGCCAGCAGTGCGACAGGGCTCCTCCAAGAGACCCAGTACTTC | CASSATGLLQETQYF
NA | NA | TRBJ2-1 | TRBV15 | TGTGCCACCAGCAGAGTCTCTCTCGGCTTCTACAATGAGCAGTTCTTC | CATSRVSLGFYNEQFF
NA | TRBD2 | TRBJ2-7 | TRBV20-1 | TGCAGTGCTATCCTAACCGGGACTAGCGGAAATCGGCAGTACTTC | CSAILTGTSGNRQYF
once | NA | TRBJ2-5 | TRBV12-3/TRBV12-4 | TGTGCCAGCAGTTTACTGACAGGCGTCGGGACCCAGTACTTC | CASSLLTGVGTQYF
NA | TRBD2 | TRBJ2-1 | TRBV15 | TGTGCCACCAGCAGGGACCCTACTCGACTAGCGGGGAATGAGCAGTTCTTC | CATSRDPTRLAGNEQFF
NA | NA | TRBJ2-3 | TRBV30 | TGTGCCTGGAGTAAAGGGCCAACAGATACGCAGTATTTT | CAWSKGPTDTQYF
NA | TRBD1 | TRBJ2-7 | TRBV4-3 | TGCGCCAGCAGCCAAGATTGGACAGGGGTAGAATCCTACGAGCAGTACTTC | CASSQDWTGVESYEQYF
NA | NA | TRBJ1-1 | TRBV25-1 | TGTGCCAGCAGTACACCGGAGGGGACTGAAGCTTTCTTT | CASSTPEGTEAFF